One sample yielded the 4 T cell receptor beta chains listed below, sequenced in a study of T cells in Graves' hyperthyroidism and ophthalmopathy. RNA transcripts were the template for amplifying TCR beta CDR3 regions. In the first-round RT-PCR of the TCR CDR3, the HTBI primer set was used. MiXCR was run by TCRdb on the multiplex PCR reads, yielding one entry per CDR3 protein. The sample contains about 590,000 distinct CDR3 sequences, approximately 14% of which appear only once. The specimen sequenced was blood. The receptors here all came from a woman in her thirties with Graves' hyperthyroidism.

This clonotype was detected only once. The gene calls are TRBV7-2 and TRBJ2-1, with TRBD2 matching 10 bases. V lost 1 base to trimming and J lost 5 bases; unmatched junction nucleotides: 5. The CDR3 has 16 amino acids. Germline CDR1 and CDR2: SGHTA and FQGNSA. The CDR3 reads CASSLGASGSNNEQFF. The CDR3 region has the DNA TGTGCCAGCAGCTTAGGGGCTAGCGGGAGTAACAATGAGCAGTTCTTC. The variable domain in full, completed from reference TRBV7-2 and TRBJ2-1, reads GAGVSQSPSNKVTEKGKDVELRCDPISGHTALYWYRQSLGQGLEFLIYFQGNSAPDKSGLPSDRFSAERTGGSVSTLTIQRTQQEDSAVYLCASSLGASGSNNEQFFGPGTRLTVL.

This clonotype was recorded a few times. This chain connects TRBV20-1 to TRBJ1-2, with 12 positions matching TRBD1. CDR3 length: 14 amino acids. The ends lost 6 bases at V and 2 bases at J; junction bases unmatched: 4. Germline V gene sequence: CDR1 DFQATT, CDR2 SNEGSKA (reference sequence). CDR3 sequence: CSARDRGPNYGYTF. DNA of the CDR3: TGCAGTGCCAGGGACAGGGGGCCCAACTATGGCTACACCTTC.

The V call is TRBV11-3, the J call TRBJ2-2; 11 positions match TRBD1. The trim removed 1 base at V and 4 bases at J, leaving 8 bases unmatched. The CDR3 is 18 residues long. Per germline, CDR1 SGHNT and CDR2 YENEEA. In DNA form, the CDR3 reads TGTGCCAGCAGCTTAGCCCCCGGACAGGGGGCTAGCACCGGGGAGCTGTTTTTT. This codes for CASSLAPGQGASTGELFF.

A few counts support this clonotype. The chain couples TRBV6-1 to TRBJ1-1, with D maybe TRBD1 (5 bases). The CDR3 has 16 amino acids. Per the germline V gene, CDR1 is MNHNS and CDR2 is SASEGT. The V and J ends lost 2 bases and 10 bases respectively, with 23 bases between them. The CDR3 here is CASSEICWGRGLGAFF. In nucleotides, the CDR3 is TGTGCCAGCAGTGAAATATGTTGGGGCCGGGGGTTAGGAGCTTTCTTT.